The 14 T cell receptor beta chains below all came from one sample that was sequenced in a study of Ad26.COV2.S vaccination and SARS-CoV-2 variants. Sequenced by immunoSEQ multiplex PCR; TCRdb stores in-frame clones only, minus some. Seen here are 410,000 or so clones, about 93% observed once, and the top ten hold about 12%. Indicated treatment: around 19 received Ad26.COV2.S at low or high dose, single or two shots; roughly five received placebo; per-sample allocation not given. Repertoires come from day 63 after the first vaccine or placebo injection. Source: peripheral blood, taken in a trial of Ad26.COV2.S vaccine versus placebo. Source of these receptors: a person between 18 and 59 years old who received the Ad26.COV2.S COVID-19 vaccine or a placebo.

This chain links TRBV19 with TRBJ2-7, with 7 bases fitting TRBD1. Germline V gene data show CDR1 as LNHDA and CDR2 as SQIVND (reference sequence). V lost 5 bases and J lost 5; bases outside the gene matches: 12. The CDR3 spans 15 residues. In DNA form, the CDR3 reads TGTGCCAGTAGTTCTTACGGCAGGGGGTCGGACGAGCAGTACTTC. It yields the protein CASSSYGRGSDEQYF.

This chain connects TRBV6-2 or TRBV6-3 to TRBJ1-2; 7 positions match TRBD1. This CDR3 is built from 12 residues. Germline assignment: CDR1 MNHEY and CDR2 SVGEGT. V lost 5 bases and J lost 8; bases outside the gene matches: 5. The CDR3 bases are TGTGCCAGCAGTACAGGGGTTGCGGGCTACACCTTC. Protein product: CASSTGVAGYTF.

The CDR3, as DNA: TGCGCCAGCAGCCAGTTGACAGATAACACTGAAGCTTTCTTT. Protein product: CASSQLTDNTEAFF. The V and J genes are TRBV4-1 and TRBJ1-1, with a possible D match to TRBD1 (5 bases). Germline V lookup: CDR1 MGHRA, CDR2 YSYEKL. CDR3 length: 14 residues. V was cut by 3 bases and J by 2 bases, with 10 bases left in between.

The rearrangement links TRBV5-1 to TRBJ1-5; TRBD1 matches at 9 bases. The CDR3 sequence is 21 residues long. J was trimmed by 0 bases and V by 0 bases; bases with no gene match: 16. Germline V lookup: CDR1 SGHRS, CDR2 YFSETQ. The CDR3 DNA is TGCGCCAGCAGCTTGGCCCCCTTAACAGGGGGCAAAGGCAGTAGCAATCAGCCCCAGCATTTT. It encodes CASSLAPLTGGKGSSNQPQHF.

This chain connects TRBV9 to TRBJ1-1, with a weak D call TRBD1 (5 bases). Germline assignment: CDR1 SGDLS and CDR2 YYNGEE. The CDR3 runs to 17 residues. V was cut by 4 bases and J by 3 bases, with 22 bases left in between. CDR3 in amino acids: CASSPYRSGGGYTEAFF. Written as DNA, the CDR3 is TGTGCCAGCAGCCCATACCGCTCCGGGGGTGGGTACACTGAAGCTTTCTTT.

The chain employs TRBV4-3 and TRBJ2-1; 10 bases are a match to TRBD2. The V and J ends lost 3 bases and 8 bases, in that order; junction bases with no gene match: 10. The CDR3 totals 16 residues. Germline V CDR1 and CDR2: LGHNA, YSLEER. CDR3 nucleotide sequence: TGCGCCAGCAGCCACCGGGCTAGCGGGAGTAGAGATGAGCAGTTCTTC. It yields the protein CASSHRASGSRDEQFF.

J is TRBJ1-3 and V is TRBV11-2; possibly TRBD1 for D (6 bases). CDR3 length: 14 amino acids. Germline V lookup: CDR1 SGHAT, CDR2 FQNNGV. Trimming took off 4 bases at V and 3 bases at J, with 10 bases between the two ends. CDR3 DNA sequence: TGTGCCAGCAGCTCCAGGGGTTTTGGAAACACCATATATTTT. Its protein product is CASSSRGFGNTIYF.

This chain joins TRBV7-9 and TRBJ2-1; 7 bases are a match to TRBD2. In germline, CDR1 is SEHNR, CDR2 FQNEAQ (reference sequence). The CDR3 has 15 residues. J lost 9 bases, V lost 5 bases, and 13 bases had no gene match. The CDR3 DNA reads TGTGCCAGCAGCAGAGGTTCTAGCGGCTTGATTGAGCAGTTCTTC. This codes for CASSRGSSGLIEQFF.

This chain uses TRBV2 with TRBJ1-5; D unresolved. The germline V gene has CDR1 SNHLY and CDR2 FYNNEI. The V end lost 1 base, the J end lost 5 bases, and 15 bases lay between the germline ends. The CDR3 covers 16 residues. The CDR3 DNA reads as TGTGCCAGCAGTGAAGTAAGAGGTACAAGGGATCAGCCCCAGCATTTT. It is translated as CASSEVRGTRDQPQHF.

The gene calls are TRBV10-3 and TRBJ2-1; 11 bases match TRBD2. Germline V gene sequence: CDR1 ENHRY, CDR2 SYGVKD. There are 15 residues in the CDR3. The ends lost 7 bases at V and 1 base at J; junction bases unmatched: 3. The CDR3 protein is CAITVAGGSYNEQFF. CDR3 in DNA: TGTGCCATCACCGTAGCGGGAGGGTCCTACAATGAGCAGTTCTTC.

The chain carries TRBV24-1 and TRBJ2-5, with 9 nucleotides matching TRBD1. Germline lookup yields CDR1 KGHDR and CDR2 SFDVKD. CDR3 length: 19 residues. The junction had 13 bases not matched to a gene; V was cut back by 2 bases and J by 1 base. Written as DNA, the CDR3 is TGTGCCACCAGTGATTGGAAACAGGGGGCGTTTGAAGTCCAAGAGACCCAGTACTTC. Its translation is CATSDWKQGAFEVQETQYF.

V is TRBV7-9 and J is TRBJ2-2; tentatively, D is TRBD1 (5 bases). Trimming removed 6 bases from V and 2 bases from J, with 16 bases in between. The V gene's germline CDR1 is SEHNR and CDR2 FQNEAQ (reference sequence). The CDR3 loop spans 16 amino acids. The CDR3 nucleotides read TGTGCCAGCAGGGATACAGGAGATTCCAACACCGGGGAGCTGTTTTTT. Amino acids: CASRDTGDSNTGELFF.

CDR3 DNA: TGTGCCAGCAGTTACGACAGGGAGGTACAGCCCCAGCATTTT. Translated: CASSYDREVQPQHF. The V call is TRBV6-5, the J call TRBJ1-5; 7 nucleotides match TRBD1. J was trimmed by 7 bases and V by 2 bases; bases with no gene match: 5. Germline CDR1 reads MNHEY; CDR2 reads SVGAGI. This CDR3 is built from 14 residues.

This clone is a singleton in its sample. The V and J genes are TRBV9 and TRBJ2-7; no clear D. Germline CDR1 is SGDLS and CDR2 is YYNGEE. CDR3 length equals 14 residues. The V gene lost 0 bases and the J gene lost 1 base, with 8 bases spanning the gap. The CDR3 region has the DNA TGTGCCAGCAGCGTAGATTGGGTTTCCTACGAGCAGTACTTC. Amino acid sequence: CASSVDWVSYEQYF.